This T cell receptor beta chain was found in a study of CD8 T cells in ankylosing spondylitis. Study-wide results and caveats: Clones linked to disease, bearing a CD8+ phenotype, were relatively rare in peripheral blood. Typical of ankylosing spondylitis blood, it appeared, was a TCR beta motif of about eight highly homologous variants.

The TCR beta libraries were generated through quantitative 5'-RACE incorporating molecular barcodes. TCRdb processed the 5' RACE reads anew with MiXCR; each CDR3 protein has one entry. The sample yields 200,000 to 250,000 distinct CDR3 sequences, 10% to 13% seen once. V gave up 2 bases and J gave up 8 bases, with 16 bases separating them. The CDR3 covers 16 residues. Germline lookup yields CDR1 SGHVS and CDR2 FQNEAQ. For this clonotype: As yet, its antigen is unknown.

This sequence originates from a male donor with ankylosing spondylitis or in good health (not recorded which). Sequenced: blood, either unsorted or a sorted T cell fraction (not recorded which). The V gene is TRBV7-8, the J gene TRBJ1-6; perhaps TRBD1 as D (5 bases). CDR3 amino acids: CASSLRVGVSDSPLHF. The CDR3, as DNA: TGTGCCAGCAGCTTACGGGTGGGGGTGTCTGATTCACCCCTCCACTTT.